These 12 T cell receptor beta chains originate from one sample sequenced in a study of T cells in Graves' hyperthyroidism and ophthalmopathy (dated by TCRdb to the late 2010s). The library was built by means of multiplex PCR. Sequencing took place on an Illumina HiSeq 2000. The TCR beta CDR3 regions were amplified from the RNA transcripts. For the first round of RT-PCR on the TCR CDR3, the HTBI primer set was used together with the Qiagen OneStep RT-PCR kit. The raw public data were reprocessed by TCRdb itself: fastp quality trimming at Q25, MiXCR clonotype calling, in-frame beta chains only. Duplicate CDR3 protein sequences are folded into a single record with the most common DNA and genes. Counted in this sample were about 610,000 distinct CDR3 sequences; around 15% of them appeared once. The ten largest clones represent under 3.5% of the sample. Sequences were obtained from blood. These receptors were obtained from a woman aged 40 to 55 with Graves' ophthalmopathy.

This clonotype was observed many times. This sequence joins TRBV2 and TRBJ2-1; 10 nucleotides agree with TRBD1. CDR3 size: 12 residues. CDR1 is SNHLY, CDR2 FYNNEI, per germline. The trim removed 8 bases at V and 10 bases at J, leaving 5 bases unmatched. CDR3 bases: TGTGCCAGCGGGACAGGGGAGGGAGAGCAGTTCTTC. Translated: CASGTGEGEQFF.

A few counts support this clonotype. This rearrangement joins TRBV28 to TRBJ2-1; a possible D gene is TRBD2 (6 bases). V lost 6 bases and J lost 1, with 16 bases in between. Germline CDR1 is MDHEN and CDR2 is SYDVKM. The CDR3 is 16 amino acids. CDR3 sequence reads: CASSLVGGISYNEQFF. The CDR3 DNA follows: TGTGCCAGCAGCTTGGTCGGGGGTATATCCTACAATGAGCAGTTCTTC.

This clonotype was counted between two and nine times. The gene calls are TRBV12-3 or TRBV12-4 and TRBJ1-1, with D tentatively TRBD1 (6 bases). The CDR3 runs 17 residues. V was shortened by 5 bases and J by 1 base, with 20 bases between the two germline ends. The CDR3: CASSPFSGAGGNTEAFF. CDR3 bases: TGTGCCAGCAGTCCATTCTCGGGGGCTGGTGGGAACACTGAAGCTTTCTTT.

Judged by abundance, this clonotype is medium-sized. This sequence joins TRBV3-1 and TRBJ2-5; no clear D. The CDR3 spans 12 residues. Deletions cut 1 base from V and 4 bases from J, with 4 bases between. Germline values: CDR1 LGHDT, CDR2 YNNKEL (reference sequence). This CDR3 reads CASSQGGETQYF. CDR3 bases: TGTGCCAGCAGCCAAGGAGGAGAGACCCAGTACTTC.

This clonotype was seen many times. The chain joins TRBV11-2 to TRBJ2-5; TRBD1 or TRBD2 may be the D gene (5 bases each). CDR3 length: 15 residues. V lost 2 bases to trimming and J lost 5 bases, with 15 bases between them. The germline V gene has CDR1 SGHAT and CDR2 FQNNGV. The CDR3 DNA reads TGTGCCAGCAGCTTAACGGCTTCGAGGGGTGAGACCCAGTACTTC. Translated: CASSLTASRGETQYF.

The CDR3 DNA sequence: TGCGCCAGCAGCCAAGATGAGACTAGCGGGAGATACTACAATGAGCAGTTCTTC. It specifies CASSQDETSGRYYNEQFF. The J gene is TRBJ2-1, the V gene TRBV4-1, with 12 bases identical to TRBD2. The germline V gene has CDR1 MGHRA and CDR2 YSYEKL. The junction had 6 bases not matched to a gene; V was cut back by 0 bases and J by 3 bases. There are 18 residues in the CDR3.

This clonotype was seen at least ten times. The rearrangement uses TRBV27 and TRBJ2-7; TRBD1 might be the D (5 bases). V shed 2 bases and J shed 4 bases, with 12 bases lying between them. CDR1 is MNHEY and CDR2 is SMNVEV in the germline V gene (reference sequence). CDR3 length equals 14 residues. CDR3 nucleotide sequence: TGTGCCAGCAGTTTAAAAGGACAAAGTTACGAGCAGTACTTC. It specifies CASSLKGQSYEQYF.

This clonotype has only a few counts. V is TRBV7-9 and J is TRBJ2-2; D is possibly TRBD2 (5 bases). Per germline, CDR1 SEHNR and CDR2 FQNEAQ (reference sequence). This CDR3 is 14 amino acids long. Trimming pared 5 bases from V and 7 bases from J, leaving 14 bases between. This CDR3 is CASSRTGSGGELFF. The DNA for the CDR3 is TGTGCCAGCAGCCGGACTGGGAGTGGCGGGGAGCTGTTTTTT. The complete variable domain, with remaining parts taken from reference TRBV7-9 and TRBJ2-2, reads DTGVSQNPRHKITKRGQNVTFRCDPISEHNRLYWYRQTLGQGPEFLTYFQNEAQLEKSRLLSDRFSAERPKGSFSTLEIQRTEQGDSAMYLCASSRTGSGGELFFGEGSRLTVL.

Of note for this clonotype: Possible read error: a much larger clone is one base away. This chain joins TRBV28 and TRBJ2-5; D remains unclear. CDR1 is MDHEN, CDR2 SYDVKM, per germline. The CDR3 sequence is 15 residues long. Trimming removed 3 bases from V and 4 bases from J, with 15 bases in between. This CDR3 reads CASSFGSNTRETQYF. CDR3 sequence (DNA): TGTGCCAGCAGTTTTGGTAGTAACACCCGAGAGACCCAGTACTTC.

The table lists this clonotype with many counts. The chain combines TRBV20-1 with TRBJ2-5; 7 bases line up with TRBD1. The CDR3 totals 14 residues. The V segment lost 3 bases and the J segment 5 bases; nucleotides outside the gene matches: 9. CDR1 is DFQATT, CDR2 SNEGSKA, per germline (reference sequence). CDR3 DNA: TGCAGTGCTAGGCGGACAGGCCCCCTGGAGACCCAGTACTTC. This translates into CSARRTGPLETQYF.

The V and J genes are TRBV7-3 and TRBJ2-1; D is possibly TRBD2 (7 bases). Germline V gives CDR1 SGHTA, CDR2 FQGTGA. The CDR3 is made up of 18 amino acids. The V gene lost 1 base and the J gene lost 8 bases, with 24 bases spanning the gap. CDR3 nucleotides: TGTGCCAGCAGCTTAAGGGGGTCGCGCGGGGGCCCCGCCGATGAGCAGTTCTTC. This encodes CASSLRGSRGGPADEQFF.

Concerning this clonotype itself: This may arise from a read error, as a much more abundant clone is one base away. The chain combines TRBV18 with TRBJ2-3, with 9 nucleotides matching TRBD2. V was clipped by 3 bases and J by 4 bases; unmatched bases: 8. CDR3 length: 16 amino acids. Germline V CDR1 and CDR2: KGHSH, LQKENI. The CDR3 is CASSPGRAGGADTQYF. DNA of the CDR3: TGTGCCAGCTCACCGGGGCGAGCGGGGGGCGCAGATACGCAGTATTTT.